This is a list of T cell receptor beta chains from one sample in a study of vaccination effects on CD4 cells after COVID-19. Using immunoSEQ multiplex PCR, the repertoire was profiled, and TCRdb retains in-frame clones only, with some absent. The table shows about 65,000 clones, with about 72% occurring only once. No cognate antigen is known for these TCRs. The sequencing here drew on CD4+ T cells from PBMCs cultured with HCoV-NL63 spike peptides, taken before COVID-19 vaccination. These receptor sequences come from a human donor who received a COVID-19 vaccine. CDR3s include the opening cysteine and the closing phenylalanine or tryptophan. Each record gives: clone size, J gene, D gene, V gene, CDR3 DNA, CDR3 protein. D genes are given only for firm matches. A clone size is listed for some rows: how often the clone was seen (once, few, many), or a class if it is expanded.

>.|TRBJ2-3|.|TRBV5-6
TGTGCCAGCAGCTTGGGGAGACTACACACAGATACGCAGTATTTT
CASSLGRLHTDTQYF
>.|TRBJ2-5|TRBD1|TRBV5-8
TGTGCCAGCAGCCTACAGACAGGGAATATCTGGGAGACCCAGTACTTC
CASSLQTGNIWETQYF
>.|TRBJ2-1|.|TRBV5-1
TGCGCCAGCAGCTTGGCCCTCAACAATGAGCAGTTCTTC
CASSLALNNEQFF
>.|TRBJ2-1|.|TRBV5-1
TGCGCCAGCACCTTGGGGGGGCCGGCAACCAATGAGCAGTTCTTC
CASTLGGPATNEQFF
>.|TRBJ1-6|.|TRBV12-3/TRBV12-4
TGTGCCAGCAGTTTTCATTCACCCCTCCACTTT
CASSFHSPLHF
>.|TRBJ1-1|.|TRBV5-1
TGCGCCAGCAGCTTGGACGGTGGGGGAGCTTTCTTT
CASSLDGGGAFF
>.|TRBJ2-3|TRBD2|TRBV5-8
TGTGCCAGCCCAACCAGCCCCAGCGGGGGACCCCCAAGCACAGATACGCAGTATTTT
CASPTSPSGGPPSTDTQYF
>.|TRBJ1-1|.|TRBV18
TGTGCCAGCTCACCACCGGAAGGGTTCGCTGAAGCTTTCTTT
CASSPPEGFAEAFF
>.|TRBJ1-6|.|TRBV5-1
TGCGCCAGCAACTCCGGAATGGGCCTTGTTGATCCACCCCTCCACTTT
CASNSGMGLVDPPLHF
>.|TRBJ2-3|.|TRBV6-1
TGTGCCAGCAGTGAAACCGGCCGCACAGATACGCAGTATTTT
CASSETGRTDTQYF
>once|TRBJ2-4|TRBD1|TRBV6-5
TGTGCCAGCAGTTTAACAGGGGTGGGCATTCAGTACTTC
CASSLTGVGIQYF
>.|TRBJ2-2|.|TRBV19
TGTGCCAGTAGTACTGGGTACGCGAACACCGGGGAGCTGTTTTTT
CASSTGYANTGELFF
>.|TRBJ1-3|.|TRBV19
TGTGCCAGTAGTATCGGGTCAGCGGGCGGTCACACCATATATTTT
CASSIGSAGGHTIYF
>once|TRBJ2-5|.|TRBV28
TGTGCCAGCAGTAATCCCGGGGTGGAGACCCAGTACTTC
CASSNPGVETQYF
>.|TRBJ1-2|TRBD1|TRBV6-2/TRBV6-3
TGTGCCAGCAGCCAGGGGGAGAACTATGGCTACACCTTC
CASSQGENYGYTF
>.|TRBJ1-1|.|TRBV5-8
TGTGCCAGCCCCAGCTCCCTGGGGAGGGGCCTAAATGGTATGAACACTGAAGCTTTCTTT
CASPSSLGRGLNGMNTEAFF
>.|TRBJ1-2|.|TRBV6-2/TRBV6-3
TGTGCCAGCAGTTACCAGATGGGGACTGGGATCTATGGCTACACCTTC
CASSYQMGTGIYGYTF
>.|TRBJ2-2|.|TRBV7-9
TGTGCCAGCAGCACCCTGACCGGCGGGGAGCTGTTTTTT
CASSTLTGGELFF
>.|TRBJ2-3|TRBD2|TRBV2
TGTGCCAGCAGTGACCATATCGCTAGCGGGGGGGCGTTTGAAGATACGCAGTATTTT
CASSDHIASGGAFEDTQYF
>.|TRBJ2-2|.|TRBV24-1
TGTGCCACCAGTGAGTTATCGGACCCCCGCGCCGGGGAGCTGTTTTTT
CATSELSDPRAGELFF
>.|TRBJ1-5|.|TRBV5-1
TGCGCCAGCAGCTTGGACGGCGGTAGCAATCAGCCCCAGCATTTT
CASSLDGGSNQPQHF
>.|TRBJ1-6|.|TRBV10-3
TGTGCCATCAGTGAGTCAGCAGGGCTCAATTCACCCCTCCACTTT
CAISESAGLNSPLHF
>once|TRBJ2-2|.|TRBV27
TGTGCCAGCAGTTCTTACACCGGGGAGCTGTTTTTT
CASSSYTGELFF
>.|TRBJ2-6|.|TRBV11-3
TGTGCCAGCAGCTACCCCTCTGGGGCCAACGTCCTGACTTTC
CASSYPSGANVLTF
>.|TRBJ2-5|.|TRBV14
TGTGCCAGCAGCCAAGTTTATAGGGCGATCGGTGAGACCCAGTACTTC
CASSQVYRAIGETQYF
>.|TRBJ1-4|.|TRBV7-9
TGTGCCAGCACCGGCGGGGGGATTGAAAAACTGTTTTTT
CASTGGGIEKLFF